This T cell receptor (beta chain) was profiled in a study of shared clonotypes between healthy human individuals. V was pared by 6 bases and J by 8 bases, with 9 bases of the junction left unmatched. The CDR3 length is 14 residues. The germline CDR1 and CDR2 sequences are MNHNS and SASEGT. Some clones are missing from TCRdb's copy, which holds only in-frame ones; the method was immunoSEQ multiplex PCR. The table lists over a million clones, around 82% of them singletons, with 0.6% to 0.75% in the top ten. This rearrangement joins TRBV6-1 to TRBJ1-2, with TRBD1 matching over 10 bases. The clonotype was recovered from a man younger than 30 in good health. Some clones in this sample may be carry-over from other donors' samples. Sequencing input: memory CD4+ T cells from PBMCs. The sample's subset: CD45RA-negative fraction. CDR3 nucleotide sequence: TGTGCCAGCAGACAAACCGGGACAGGGGACGGCTACACCTTC. It translates to CASRQTGTGDGYTF.